This T cell receptor (beta chain) was profiled in a study of post-analysis software for immune sequencing data. Study-level information: The study covered relapsing-remitting, secondary progressive and progressive-relapsing courses of multiple sclerosis.

The CDR3 is made up of 16 amino acids. V was clipped by 6 bases and J by 3 bases, with 18 bases between them. Germline lookup yields CDR1 MNHEY and CDR2 SMNVEV (reference sequence). General study points: Analysis by F measure revealed that same-batch samples clustered strongly together. Versus controls, multiple sclerosis patients showed significantly lower diversity (normalized Chao1). About 5 TRBV segments occurring more often in patients than controls included TRBV5-6, TRBV5-1 and TRBV20-1.

With respect to this clonotype: Its antigen is currently unknown.

Prepared TCR beta cDNA libraries contained unique molecular identifiers. TCRdb analysed the PCR reads with MiXCR anew, one entry per CDR3 protein. The data show approximately 570,000 distinct CDR3 sequences, around 44% seen once. The TCR originated in a girl aged 5-17 years with multiple sclerosis. The chain employs TRBV27 and TRBJ1-5, with D possibly TRBD1 on 6 matching bases. The sequenced sample consisted of blood. This CDR3 reads CASSPLFQGLNQPQHF. As DNA, the CDR3 is TGTGCCAGCAGCCCCCTTTTTCAGGGGCTCAATCAGCCCCAGCATTTT.